This TCR beta chain is drawn from a study of PD-1 blockade in classical Hodgkin lymphoma. This sample's time point: newly diagnosed, previously untreated cHL patient sample. A comparison was provided by newly diagnosed, untreated classical Hodgkin lymphoma PBMCs. Using immunoSEQ multiplex PCR, the repertoire was profiled, and TCRdb retains in-frame clones only, with some absent. The table lists around 43,000 clones, around 90% of them singletons. As for this clone: Its antigen is unknown.

Broader study findings: Relative to healthy donors, newly diagnosed patients reportedly had lower baseline TCR diversity, which was reported as lower still in relapsed/refractory patients. Repertoires differed for reasons still undefined, possibly disease activity or prior therapy.

This CDR3 has 14 residues. Germline V lookup: CDR1 KGHSH, CDR2 LQKENI. V was clipped by 5 bases and J by 6 bases, with 16 bases between them. What was sequenced was peripheral blood mononuclear cells (PBMCs). The sequence was obtained from a human donor with classical Hodgkin lymphoma. The J gene is TRBJ1-1, the V gene TRBV18, with D possibly matching TRBD1 (5 bases). CDR3 region: CASSFPGRQAEAFF. The CDR3 nucleotides are TGTGCCAGCTCATTCCCGGGACGCCAGGCTGAAGCTTTCTTT.